This T cell receptor (beta chain) came from a study of T cell responses to AZD1222 COVID-19 vaccine. TCRdb's table, derived via immunoSEQ multiplex PCR, lists solely in-frame clones and lacks some. The repertoire includes about 110,000 clones, approximately 92% of them detected once, and more than 2% sits in the top ten. This CDR3 is 12 amino acids long. The germline gives CDR1 SGHAT, CDR2 FQNNGV. V lost 3 bases and J lost 4, with 7 bases in between. The sequence was obtained from an adult who received the AZD1222 COVID-19 vaccine. The sequenced sample was peripheral blood, obtained 28 days after the second AZD1222 dose. The V gene is TRBV11-2, the J gene TRBJ2-7; D is unclear. CDR3 protein: CASSFLGYEQYF. In nucleotides, the CDR3 is TGTGCCAGCAGCTTCTTAGGGTACGAGCAGTACTTC.